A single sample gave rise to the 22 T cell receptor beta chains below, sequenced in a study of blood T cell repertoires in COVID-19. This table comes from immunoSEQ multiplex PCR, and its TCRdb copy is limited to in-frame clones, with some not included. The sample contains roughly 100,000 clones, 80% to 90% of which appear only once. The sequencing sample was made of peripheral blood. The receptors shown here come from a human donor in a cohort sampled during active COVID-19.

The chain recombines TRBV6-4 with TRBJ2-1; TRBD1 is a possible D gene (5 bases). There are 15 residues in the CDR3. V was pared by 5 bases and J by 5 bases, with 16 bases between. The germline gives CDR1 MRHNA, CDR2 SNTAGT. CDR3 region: CASSTKRAGHNEQFF. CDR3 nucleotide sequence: TGTGCCAGCAGTACCAAACGGGCAGGGCACAATGAGCAGTTCTTC.

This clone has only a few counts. As DNA, the CDR3 is TGTGCCAGTAGTAGCGACAGGGGTTATCAGCCCCAGCATTTT. This sequence encodes CASSSDRGYQPQHF. The gene calls are TRBV19 and TRBJ1-5, with 8 bases aligning to TRBD1. Trimming took 4 bases from V and 5 from J; bases not matched to a gene: 4. The germline V gene has CDR1 LNHDA and CDR2 SQIVND (reference sequence). This CDR3 comprises 14 residues.

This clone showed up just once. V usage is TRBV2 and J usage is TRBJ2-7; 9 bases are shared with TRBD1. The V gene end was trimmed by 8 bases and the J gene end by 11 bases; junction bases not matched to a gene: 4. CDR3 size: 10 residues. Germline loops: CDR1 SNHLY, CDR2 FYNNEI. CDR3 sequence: CASHRTGEYF. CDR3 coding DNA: TGTGCCAGCCATCGGACAGGGGAGTACTTC.

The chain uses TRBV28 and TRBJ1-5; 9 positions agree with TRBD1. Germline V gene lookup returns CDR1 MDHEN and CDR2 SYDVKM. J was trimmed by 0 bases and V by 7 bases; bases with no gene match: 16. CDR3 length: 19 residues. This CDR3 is CASNGGWGQGIYSNQPQHF. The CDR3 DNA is TGTGCCAGCAACGGGGGATGGGGACAGGGAATATATAGCAATCAGCCCCAGCATTTT.

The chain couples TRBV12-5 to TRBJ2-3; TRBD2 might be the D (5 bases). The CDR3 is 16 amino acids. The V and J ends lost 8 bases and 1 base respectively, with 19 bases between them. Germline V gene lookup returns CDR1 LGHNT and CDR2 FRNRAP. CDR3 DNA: TGTGCTAGTTCCCTCGGGGTCGTGGATGGCACAGATACGCAGTATTTT. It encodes CASSLGVVDGTDTQYF.

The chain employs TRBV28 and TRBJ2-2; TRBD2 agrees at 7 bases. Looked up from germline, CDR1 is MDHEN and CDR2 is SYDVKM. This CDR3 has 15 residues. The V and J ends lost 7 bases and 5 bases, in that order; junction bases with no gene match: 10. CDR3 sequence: CASILGGGATGELFF. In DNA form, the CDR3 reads TGTGCCAGCATCCTGGGGGGAGGGGCGACCGGGGAGCTGTTTTTT.

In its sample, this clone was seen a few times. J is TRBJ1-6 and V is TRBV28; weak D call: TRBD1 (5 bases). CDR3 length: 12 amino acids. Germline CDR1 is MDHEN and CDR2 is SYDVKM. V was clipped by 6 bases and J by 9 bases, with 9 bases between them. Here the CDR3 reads CASRDTGSPLHF. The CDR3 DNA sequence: TGTGCCAGCAGGGATACAGGTTCACCCCTCCACTTT.

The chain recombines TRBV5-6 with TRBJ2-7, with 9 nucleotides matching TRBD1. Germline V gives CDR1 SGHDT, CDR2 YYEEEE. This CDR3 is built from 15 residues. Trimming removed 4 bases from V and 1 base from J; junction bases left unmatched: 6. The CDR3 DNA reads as TGTGCCAGCAGCCCCCGGGACAGGGATTCCTACGAGCAGTACTTC. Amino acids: CASSPRDRDSYEQYF. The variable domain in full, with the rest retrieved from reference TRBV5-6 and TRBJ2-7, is DAGVTQSPTHLIKTRGQQVTLRCSPKSGHDTVSWYQQALGQGPQFIFQYYEEEERQRGNFPDRFSGHQFPNYSSELNVNALLLGDSALYLCASSPRDRDSYEQYFGPGTRLTVT.

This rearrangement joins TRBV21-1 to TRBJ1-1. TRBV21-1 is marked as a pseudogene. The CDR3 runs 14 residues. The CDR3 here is CASSRLRGGTEAFF. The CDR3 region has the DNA TGTGCCAGCAGCCGTCTGAGGGGGGGAACTGAAGCTTTCTTT.

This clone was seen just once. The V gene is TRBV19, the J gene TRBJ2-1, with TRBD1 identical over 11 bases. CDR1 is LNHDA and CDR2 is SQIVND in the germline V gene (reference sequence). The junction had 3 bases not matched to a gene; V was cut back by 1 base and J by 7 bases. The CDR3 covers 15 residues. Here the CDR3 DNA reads TGTGCCAGTAGTATAGTGGGGACAGGGGGGAATGAGCAGTTCTTC. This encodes CASSIVGTGGNEQFF.

The CDR3 protein is CASSAVWTSGKNIQYF. The CDR3 nucleotides read TGTGCCAGCAGTGCGGTGTGGACTAGCGGCAAAAACATTCAGTACTTC. V is TRBV6-1 and J is TRBJ2-4, with 10 bases that match TRBD2. V trimming: 4 bases; J trimming: 3 bases; junction bases outside the gene matches: 6. There are 16 residues in the CDR3. Germline V CDR1 and CDR2: MNHNS, SASEGT.

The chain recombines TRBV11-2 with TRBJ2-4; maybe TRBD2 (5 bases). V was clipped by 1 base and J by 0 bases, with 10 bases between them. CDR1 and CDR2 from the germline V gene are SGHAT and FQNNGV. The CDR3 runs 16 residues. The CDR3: CASSLGVGGAKNIQYF. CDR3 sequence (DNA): TGTGCCAGCAGCTTAGGGGTAGGAGGAGCCAAAAACATTCAGTACTTC.

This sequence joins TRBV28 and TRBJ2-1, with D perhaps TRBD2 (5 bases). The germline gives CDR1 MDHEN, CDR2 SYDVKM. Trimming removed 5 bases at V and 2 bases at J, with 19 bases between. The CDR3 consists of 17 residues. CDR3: CASSERGWAGTYNEQFF. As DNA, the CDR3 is TGTGCCAGCAGTGAAAGAGGATGGGCCGGGACCTACAATGAGCAGTTCTTC.

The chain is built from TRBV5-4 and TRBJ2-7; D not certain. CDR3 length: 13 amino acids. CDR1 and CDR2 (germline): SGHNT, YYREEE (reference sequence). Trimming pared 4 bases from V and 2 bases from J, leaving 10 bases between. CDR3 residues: CASSASGPYEQYF. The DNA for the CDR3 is TGTGCCAGCAGCGCTTCTGGCCCCTACGAGCAGTACTTC.

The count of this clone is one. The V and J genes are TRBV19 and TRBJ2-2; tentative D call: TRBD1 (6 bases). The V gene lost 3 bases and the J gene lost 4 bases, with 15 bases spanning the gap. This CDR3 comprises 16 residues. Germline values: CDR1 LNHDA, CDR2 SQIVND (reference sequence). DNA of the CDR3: TGTGCCAGTAGTATTCTCGACAGGATGGGCACCGGGGAGCTGTTTTTT. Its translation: CASSILDRMGTGELFF.

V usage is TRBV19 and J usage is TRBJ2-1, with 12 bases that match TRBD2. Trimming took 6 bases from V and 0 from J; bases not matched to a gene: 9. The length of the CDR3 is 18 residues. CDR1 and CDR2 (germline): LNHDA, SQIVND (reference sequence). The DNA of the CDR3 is TGTGCCAGTAGCGAGCCCCGGACTAGCGGGATCTCCTACAATGAGCAGTTCTTC. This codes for CASSEPRTSGISYNEQFF.

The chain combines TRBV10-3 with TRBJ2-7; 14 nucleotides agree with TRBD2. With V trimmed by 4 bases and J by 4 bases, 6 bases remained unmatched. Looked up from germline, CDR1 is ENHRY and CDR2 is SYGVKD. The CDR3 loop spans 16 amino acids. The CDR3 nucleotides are TGTGCCATCAGTGGCCTGACTAGCGGGGGGGGATACGAGCAGTACTTC. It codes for CAISGLTSGGGYEQYF.

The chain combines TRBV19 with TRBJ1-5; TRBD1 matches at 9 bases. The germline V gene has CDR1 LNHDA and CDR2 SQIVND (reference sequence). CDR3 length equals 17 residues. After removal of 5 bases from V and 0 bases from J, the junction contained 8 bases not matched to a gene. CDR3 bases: TGTGCCAGTAGTGGGGACAGGGCCCTCGGTAGCAATCAGCCCCAGCATTTT. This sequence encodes CASSGDRALGSNQPQHF.

The CDR3 spells CASSSTTGVSYEQYF. CDR3 DNA: TGCGCCAGCAGTTCAACGACCGGGGTCTCCTACGAGCAGTACTTC. The V and J genes are TRBV5-1 and TRBJ2-7, with D possibly being TRBD2 (5 bases). The germline V gene has CDR1 SGHRS and CDR2 YFSETQ. V lost 5 bases to trimming and J lost 0 bases, with 15 bases between them. The CDR3 length is 15 residues.

This CDR3 reads CASSWTGQNGALHF. Written as DNA, the CDR3 is TGTGCCAGCAGTTGGACAGGCCAAAACGGGGCCCTCCACTTT. The chain recombines TRBV25-1 with TRBJ1-6; TRBD1 matches 7 bases. Germline-derived CDR1 and CDR2 are MGHDK and SYGVNS. The CDR3 is 14 amino acids. V lost 5 bases to trimming and J lost 14 bases; unmatched junction nucleotides: 12.

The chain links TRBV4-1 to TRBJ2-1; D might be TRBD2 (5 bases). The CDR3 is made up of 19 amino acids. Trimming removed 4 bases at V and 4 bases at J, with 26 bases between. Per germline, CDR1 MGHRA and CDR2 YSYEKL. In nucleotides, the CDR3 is TGCGCCAGCAGCCCCCCGGGGTTCACCTCCCCCCCGGAATACAATGAGCAGTTCTTC. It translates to CASSPPGFTSPPEYNEQFF.

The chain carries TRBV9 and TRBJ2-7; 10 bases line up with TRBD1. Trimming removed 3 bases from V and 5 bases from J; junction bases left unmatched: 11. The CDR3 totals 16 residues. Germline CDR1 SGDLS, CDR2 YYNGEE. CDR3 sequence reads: CASSGRLTGGRDEQYF. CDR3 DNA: TGTGCCAGCAGCGGCAGACTGACAGGGGGCCGCGACGAGCAGTACTTC. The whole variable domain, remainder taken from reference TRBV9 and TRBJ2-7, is DSGVTQTPKHLITATGQRVTLRCSPRSGDLSVYWYQQSLDQGLQFLIQYYNGEERAKGNILERFSAQQFPDLHSELNLSSLELGDSALYFCASSGRLTGGRDEQYFGPGTRLTVT.